This T cell receptor beta chain was profiled in a study of blood T cell repertoires in COVID-19. V lost 3 bases, J lost 7 bases, and 13 bases lay in between. The CDR3 is 15 amino acids. The germline V gene has CDR1 MNHEY and CDR2 SMNVEV (reference sequence). Repertoires were generated with immunoSEQ multiplex PCR, while TCRdb's copy carries only in-frame clones and drops some. Among tens of thousands of clones listed, approximately 90% were seen once. The genes are TRBV27 and TRBJ1-6, with a weak D call TRBD1 (5 bases). The sequence was obtained from a man aged 55 to 70 with acute or convalescent COVID-19. Sample: peripheral blood. As DNA, the CDR3 is TGTGCCAGCAGTTTTCAAGGCAGGGTAAATTCACCCCTCCACTTT. It is translated as CASSFQGRVNSPLHF.